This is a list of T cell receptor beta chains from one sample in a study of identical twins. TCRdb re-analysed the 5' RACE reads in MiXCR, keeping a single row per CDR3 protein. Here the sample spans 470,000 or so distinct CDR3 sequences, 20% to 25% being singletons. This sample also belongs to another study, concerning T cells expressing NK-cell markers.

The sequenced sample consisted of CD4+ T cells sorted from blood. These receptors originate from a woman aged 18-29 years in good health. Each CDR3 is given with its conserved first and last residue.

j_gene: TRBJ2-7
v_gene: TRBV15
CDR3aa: CATSLEDRAYEQYF

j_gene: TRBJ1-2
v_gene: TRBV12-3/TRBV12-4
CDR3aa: CASTLGTYGYTF

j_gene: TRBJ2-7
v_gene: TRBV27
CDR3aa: CASSFNRAESSYEQYF

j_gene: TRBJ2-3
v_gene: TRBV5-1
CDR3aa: CASSVAAQDTQYF

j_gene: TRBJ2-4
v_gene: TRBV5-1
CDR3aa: CASSSGTGGNIQYF

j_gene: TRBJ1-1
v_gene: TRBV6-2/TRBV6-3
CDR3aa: CASSRGGTTARAFF

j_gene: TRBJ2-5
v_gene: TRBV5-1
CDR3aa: CASSLHPGETQYF

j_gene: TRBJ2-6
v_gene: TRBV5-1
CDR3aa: CASTMESGANVLTF

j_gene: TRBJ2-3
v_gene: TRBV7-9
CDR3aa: CASIPHPRGRGADTQYF

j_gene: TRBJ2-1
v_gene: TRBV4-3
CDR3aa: CASSQEASAYPPYNEQFF

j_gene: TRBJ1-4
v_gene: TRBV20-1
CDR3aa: CSANQGSEKLFF

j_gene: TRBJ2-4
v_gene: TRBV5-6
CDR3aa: CASSLGLGNIQYF

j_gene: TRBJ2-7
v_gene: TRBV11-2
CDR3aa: CASSFPLTSGRSNRYYEQYF

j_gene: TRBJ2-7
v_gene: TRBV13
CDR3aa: CASSLLAYPGSSSYEQYF

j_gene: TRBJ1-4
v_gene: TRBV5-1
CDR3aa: CASRGGTSPAANEKLFF

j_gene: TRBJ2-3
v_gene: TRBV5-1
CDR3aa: CASTSQGAPGDTQYF

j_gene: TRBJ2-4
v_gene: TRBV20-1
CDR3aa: CSARRQGGLAKNIQYF

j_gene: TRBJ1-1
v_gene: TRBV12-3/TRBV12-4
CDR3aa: CASSLIVRGLSTEAFF

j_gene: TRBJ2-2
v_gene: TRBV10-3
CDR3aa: CAISETDDTGELFF

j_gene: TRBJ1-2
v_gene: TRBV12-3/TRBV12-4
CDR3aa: CASSLALRILTF

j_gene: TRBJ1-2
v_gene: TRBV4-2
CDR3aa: CASSQVSRGGFSTF

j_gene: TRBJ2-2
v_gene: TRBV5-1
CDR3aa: CASSSAGGNTGELFF

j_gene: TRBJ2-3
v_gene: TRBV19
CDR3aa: CASKRDRDTDTQYF

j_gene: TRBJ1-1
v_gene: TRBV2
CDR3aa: CASSGGRARNAEAFF

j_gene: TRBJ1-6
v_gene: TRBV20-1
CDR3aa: CSARVAQDSNISPLHF

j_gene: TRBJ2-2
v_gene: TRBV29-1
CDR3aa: CSGARTGELFF